This T cell receptor beta chain is drawn from a study of technical replicates of blood from a few donors. The repertoire was sequenced with immunoSEQ multiplex PCR; TCRdb's copy has only in-frame clones and lacks some. Among 72,000 or so clones listed, approximately 92% were seen once. V was cut by 6 bases and J by 7 bases, with 19 bases left in between. Germline loops: CDR1 MNHEY, CDR2 SVGAGI. The CDR3 contains 14 residues. The V gene is TRBV6-5, the J gene TRBJ2-7; weak D call: TRBD1 (6 bases). This receptor was identified in a human donor in good health. The sequencing input was T cells isolated from PBMCs. The CDR3 DNA reads TGTGCCAGCAGCCGGAACAGGGCCCAGGGGGAGCAGTACTTC. The encoded protein is CASSRNRAQGEQYF.